A single sample gave rise to the 24 T cell receptor beta chains below, sequenced in a study of blood T cell repertoires in COVID-19. TCRdb's table, derived via immunoSEQ multiplex PCR, lists solely in-frame clones and lacks some. There are fewer than 300,000 clones in the sample; approximately 89% occur only once, and 2% to 2.5% lies in the top ten. Material for sequencing was peripheral blood. Receptor source: a woman aged 30 to 39 with COVID-19, enrolled during active disease.

The chain recombines TRBV9 with TRBJ1-2, with 11 bases identical to TRBD1. Germline V gene sequence: CDR1 SGDLS, CDR2 YYNGEE. This CDR3 spans 14 amino acids. Trimming took 3 bases from V and 13 from J; bases not matched to a gene: 11. The CDR3 DNA reads TGTGCCAGCAGCGCCGTGGGACAGGGGGACTATTTCACCTTC. It encodes CASSAVGQGDYFTF.

The chain has TRBV28 and TRBJ2-5, with 9 bases fitting TRBD1. J was trimmed by 5 bases and V by 2 bases; bases with no gene match: 6. The CDR3 has 15 amino acids. Per germline, CDR1 MDHEN and CDR2 SYDVKM. The CDR3, as DNA: TGTGCCAGCAGTTTAGGGGACAGGGTGAGCGAGACCCAGTACTTC. Its translation: CASSLGDRVSETQYF.

The chain combines TRBV12-1 with TRBJ2-1; the table's D call of TRBD1 was not tested on the DNA. TRBV12-1 is an annotated pseudogene. The CDR3 extends over 15 amino acids. CDR3 loop: CASLRKSPEFREQFF. As DNA, the CDR3 is TGTGCCAGCCTCCGAAAATCGCCAGAATTTCGTGAGCAGTTCTTC.

Only one count was recorded for this clone. The V and J genes are TRBV6-5 and TRBJ1-4; a weak D match, TRBD1 (5 bases). V lost 0 bases, J lost 7 bases, and 9 bases lay in between. The CDR3 runs 14 residues. Germline V gene data show CDR1 as MNHEY and CDR2 as SVGAGI. CDR3 region: CASSYSGDSEKLFF. Written as DNA, the CDR3 is TGTGCCAGCAGTTACTCAGGGGATAGTGAAAAACTGTTTTTT.

The rearrangement joins TRBV6-6 to TRBJ1-1; the D is unclear. The CDR3 has 15 amino acids. The germline V and J ends were trimmed by 0 bases and 1 base, with 9 bases remaining between them. The germline V gene has CDR1 MNHNY and CDR2 SVGAGI (reference sequence). As DNA, the CDR3 is TGTGCCAGCAGTTACTCGTTCACATGGAACACTGAAGCTTTCTTT. Protein sequence: CASSYSFTWNTEAFF.

The chain employs TRBV3-1 (or the pseudogene TRBV3-2) and TRBJ1-6, with D perhaps TRBD1 (5 bases). Germline assignment: CDR1 LGHDT and CDR2 YNNKEL (reference sequence). Trimming left V 4 bases short and J 2 bases short, with 9 bases between. CDR3 length: 15 amino acids. For the CDR3, the DNA is TGTGCCAGCAGCCCCAGGGATACCTATAATTCACCCCTCCACTTT. It encodes CASSPRDTYNSPLHF.

The rearrangement links TRBV5-1 to TRBJ2-5; possibly TRBD1 for D (5 bases). CDR1 SGHRS and CDR2 YFSETQ come from the germline V gene. This CDR3 contains 13 residues. The V end lost 5 bases, the J end lost 1 base, and 9 bases lay between the germline ends. This chain's CDR3 is CASRQGLQETQYF. The DNA of the CDR3 is TGCGCCAGCAGGCAGGGCCTCCAAGAGACCCAGTACTTC.

The chain employs TRBV29-1 and TRBJ1-2, with 8 bases lining up with TRBD1. CDR1 is SQVTM, CDR2 ANQGSEA, per germline. The CDR3 runs to 13 residues. V was pared by 5 bases and J by 8 bases, with 10 bases of the junction left unmatched. This CDR3 reads CSVRLQGARGYTF. DNA of the CDR3: TGCAGCGTTCGGTTGCAGGGGGCGCGGGGCTACACCTTC. Filled out from reference TRBV29-1 and TRBJ1-2, the complete variable domain reads SAVISQKPSRDICQRGTSLTIQCQVDSQVTMMFWYRQQPGQSLTLIATANQGSEATYESGFVIDKFPISRPNLTFSTLTVSNMSPEDSSIYLCSVRLQGARGYTFGSGTRLTVV.

This chain uses TRBV5-1 with TRBJ1-6; 12 nucleotides agree with TRBD1. Germline V gives CDR1 SGHRS, CDR2 YFSETQ. V lost 4 bases to trimming and J lost 6 bases; unmatched junction nucleotides: 5. The CDR3 sequence is 16 residues long. CDR3 sequence (DNA): TGCGCCAGCAGCCCCCGGGACAGGGGGCCTAATTCACCCCTCCACTTT. Amino acids: CASSPRDRGPNSPLHF.

V usage is TRBV13 and J usage is TRBJ2-3; 7 nucleotides match TRBD2. V was clipped by 8 bases and J by 2 bases; unmatched bases: 4. Germline-derived CDR1 and CDR2 are PRHDT and FYEKMQ (reference sequence). CDR3 length: 13 amino acids. The CDR3 bases are TGTGCCAGCCACGGGGGGTACACAGATACGCAGTATTTT. Protein: CASHGGYTDTQYF.

The chain is built from TRBV11-2 and TRBJ2-5; D is perhaps TRBD1 (6 bases). Germline CDR1 is SGHAT and CDR2 is FQNNGV. This CDR3 has 13 residues. Trimming left V 5 bases short and J 1 base short, with 8 bases between. CDR3 region: CASSPQGQETQYF. CDR3 nucleotides: TGTGCCAGCAGCCCACAGGGCCAAGAGACCCAGTACTTC. Variable domain in full (rest from reference TRBV11-2 and TRBJ2-5): EAGVAQSPRYKIIEKRQSVAFWCNPISGHATLYWYQQILGQGPKLLIQFQNNGVVDDSQLPKDRFSAERLKGVDSTLKIQPAKLEDSAVYLCASSPQGQETQYFGPGTRLLVL.

The chain links TRBV6-6 to TRBJ2-1; 8 positions match TRBD2. J was trimmed by 1 base and V by 7 bases; bases with no gene match: 9. Germline loops: CDR1 MNHNY, CDR2 SVGAGI (reference sequence). This CDR3 contains 16 residues. CDR3 amino acids: CASKLRREASYNEQFF. The CDR3 DNA reads TGTGCCAGCAAGCTGAGGCGGGAGGCTTCCTACAATGAGCAGTTCTTC.

CDR3 loop: CASSPTSGRADTQYF. CDR3 coding DNA: TGTGCCAGCAGTCCGACTAGCGGGAGGGCAGATACGCAGTATTTT. This rearrangement joins TRBV27 to TRBJ2-3; 14 nucleotides agree with TRBD2. J was trimmed by 4 bases and V by 5 bases; bases with no gene match: 2. This CDR3 has 15 amino acids. CDR1 and CDR2 from the germline V gene are MNHEY and SMNVEV (reference sequence).

This sequence joins TRBV12-3 or TRBV12-4 and TRBJ1-3; D is possibly TRBD1 (6 bases). The CDR3 is 12 amino acids. Trimming cost V 6 bases and J 7 bases, with 10 bases left between them. The CDR3 reads CASRRGTNTIYF. In nucleotides, the CDR3 is TGTGCCAGCAGAAGGGGGACGAACACCATATATTTT.

The chain is built from TRBV23-1 and TRBJ2-2, with TRBD2 matching over 7 bases. TRBV23-1 qualifies as an ORF whose function is uncertain. Unmatched junction bases numbered 3, after V lost 4 bases and J lost 7 bases. This CDR3 is 13 amino acids long. As DNA, the CDR3 is TGCGCCAGCAGTCTCGGGGAGGGCGGGGAGCTGTTTTTT. Translated, it gives CASSLGEGGELFF.

This chain connects TRBV29-1 to TRBJ2-7; TRBD2 matches at 7 bases. Trimming at V came to 5 bases and at J to 5 bases, leaving 9 bases not matched to a gene. Germline CDR1 reads SQVTM; CDR2 reads ANQGSEA. The CDR3 is 13 amino acids. CDR3 loop: CSVLGEGFHEQYF. As DNA, the CDR3 is TGCAGCGTTCTCGGGGAGGGTTTCCACGAGCAGTACTTC.

This chain connects TRBV11-2 to TRBJ2-7, with D unresolved. V was trimmed by 2 bases and J by 6 bases, leaving 11 bases between them. CDR3 length: 13 amino acids. CDR1 is SGHAT and CDR2 is FQNNGV in the germline V gene. CDR3 sequence: CASSLKAGAEQYF. The CDR3 nucleotides are TGTGCCAGCAGCTTAAAAGCTGGAGCCGAGCAGTACTTC. The full variable domain, its missing parts supplied by reference TRBV11-2 and TRBJ2-7, is EAGVAQSPRYKIIEKRQSVAFWCNPISGHATLYWYQQILGQGPKLLIQFQNNGVVDDSQLPKDRFSAERLKGVDSTLKIQPAKLEDSAVYLCASSLKAGAEQYFGPGTRLTVT.

The chain joins TRBV15 to TRBJ2-7, with a tentative D call TRBD1 (5 bases). From germline, CDR1 is LNHNV and CDR2 YYDKDF (reference sequence). The CDR3 covers 14 residues. V lost 0 bases to trimming and J lost 7 bases, with 13 bases between them. CDR3 DNA: TGTGCCACCAGCAGAGATGGTTCAGGGATGGAGCAGTACTTC. Protein sequence: CATSRDGSGMEQYF.

The V gene is TRBV9, the J gene TRBJ1-4, with TRBD1 matching over 10 bases. The CDR3 covers 14 residues. Germline CDR1 and CDR2: SGDLS and YYNGEE. The junction had 6 bases not matched to a gene; V was cut back by 5 bases and J by 8 bases. The CDR3 nucleotides are TGTGCCAGCAGTGGACAGGGGGTAGGAGAAAAACTGTTTTTT. Translating gives CASSGQGVGEKLFF.

The genes are TRBV27 and TRBJ2-1, with 9 bases that match TRBD1. V gave up 3 bases and J gave up 14 bases; unmatched junction bases: 14. The CDR3 runs 15 residues. CDR1 and CDR2 from the germline V gene are MNHEY and SMNVEV (reference sequence). The CDR3, as DNA: TGTGCCAGCAGTTTCAAGGGACAGGGAACGGTAGCCAAGTTCTTC. It yields the protein CASSFKGQGTVAKFF.

The V call is TRBV7-9, the J call TRBJ1-6; TRBD1 agrees at 8 bases. The CDR3 is made up of 15 amino acids. V gave up 5 bases and J gave up 8 bases; unmatched junction bases: 8. CDR1 and CDR2 (germline): SEHNR, FQNEAQ (reference sequence). This chain's CDR3 is CASSPRTGPDSPLHF. The CDR3 DNA reads TGTGCCAGCAGCCCGAGGACAGGGCCAGATTCACCCCTCCACTTT. Complete variable domain (other parts from reference TRBV7-9 and TRBJ1-6): DTGVSQNPRHKITKRGQNVTFRCDPISEHNRLYWYRQTLGQGPEFLTYFQNEAQLEKSRLLSDRFSAERPKGSFSTLEIQRTEQGDSAMYLCASSPRTGPDSPLHFGNGTRLTVT.

To note about this clone: Distinct nucleotide sequences in the sample also encode this CDR3. This sequence joins TRBV27 and TRBJ1-2, with 7 nucleotides matching TRBD1. The CDR3 length is 13 residues. Germline V gene sequence: CDR1 MNHEY, CDR2 SMNVEV (reference sequence). Losses at the gene ends were 4 bases for V and 5 bases for J; bases not matched to a gene: 4. The CDR3 sequence: CASSSTGNYGYTF. CDR3 bases: TGTGCCAGCAGTTCGACAGGGAATTATGGCTACACCTTC.

V gene TRBV7-9 combines with J gene TRBJ2-6, with D tentatively TRBD1 (5 bases). The V end was cut by 2 bases, the J end by 4 bases, with 9 bases between. Germline CDR1 reads SEHNR; CDR2 reads FQNEAQ (reference sequence). CDR3 size: 15 residues. CDR3 coding DNA: TGTGCCAGCAGCTTAAGACAGCTGGGGGCCAACGTCCTGACTTTC. Encoded protein: CASSLRQLGANVLTF. Using reference TRBV7-9 and TRBJ2-6 for the parts outside the CDR3, the full variable domain is DTGVSQNPRHKITKRGQNVTFRCDPISEHNRLYWYRQTLGQGPEFLTYFQNEAQLEKSRLLSDRFSAERPKGSFSTLEIQRTEQGDSAMYLCASSLRQLGANVLTFGAGSRLTVL.

This chain links TRBV10-2 with TRBJ2-7; a possible D gene is TRBD2 (6 bases). The germline CDR1 and CDR2 sequences are WSHSY and SAAADI. The germline V and J ends were trimmed by 4 bases and 4 bases, with 11 bases remaining between them. The CDR3 runs 13 residues. CDR3: CASSGGELYEQYF. CDR3 in DNA: TGCGCCAGCAGTGGGGGGGAGTTATACGAGCAGTACTTC.